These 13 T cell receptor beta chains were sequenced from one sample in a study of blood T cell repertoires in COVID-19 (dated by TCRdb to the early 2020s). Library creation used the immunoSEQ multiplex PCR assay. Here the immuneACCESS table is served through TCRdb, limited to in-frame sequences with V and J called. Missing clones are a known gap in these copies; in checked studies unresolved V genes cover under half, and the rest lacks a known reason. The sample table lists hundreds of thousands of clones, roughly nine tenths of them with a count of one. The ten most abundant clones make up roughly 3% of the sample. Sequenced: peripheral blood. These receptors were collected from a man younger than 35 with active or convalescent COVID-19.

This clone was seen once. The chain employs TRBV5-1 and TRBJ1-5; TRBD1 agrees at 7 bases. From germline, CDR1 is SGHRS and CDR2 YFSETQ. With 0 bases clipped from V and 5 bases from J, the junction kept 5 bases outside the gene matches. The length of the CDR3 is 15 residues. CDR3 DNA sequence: TGCGCCAGCAGCTTGGCGGGACAGCAAGATCAGCCCCAGCATTTT. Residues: CASSLAGQQDQPQHF.

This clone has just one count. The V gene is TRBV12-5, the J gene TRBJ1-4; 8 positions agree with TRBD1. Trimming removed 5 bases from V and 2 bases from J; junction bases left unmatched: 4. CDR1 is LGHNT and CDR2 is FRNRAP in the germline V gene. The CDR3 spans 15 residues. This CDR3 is CASGVGQGTNEKLFF. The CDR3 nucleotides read TGTGCTAGTGGTGTAGGACAGGGTACTAATGAAAAACTGTTTTTT.

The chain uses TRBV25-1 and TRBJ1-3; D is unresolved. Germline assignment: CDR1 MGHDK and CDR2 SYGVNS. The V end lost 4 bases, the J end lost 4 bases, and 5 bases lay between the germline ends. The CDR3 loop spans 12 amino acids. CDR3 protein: CASSVRGNTIYF. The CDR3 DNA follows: TGTGCCAGCAGTGTCAGGGGAAACACCATATATTTT.

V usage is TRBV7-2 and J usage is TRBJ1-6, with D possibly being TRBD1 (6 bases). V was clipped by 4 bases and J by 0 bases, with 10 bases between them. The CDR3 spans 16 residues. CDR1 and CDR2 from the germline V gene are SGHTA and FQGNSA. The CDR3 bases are TGTGCCAGCAGCTCCAGGGGAAGCTCCTATAATTCACCCCTCCACTTT. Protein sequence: CASSSRGSSYNSPLHF.

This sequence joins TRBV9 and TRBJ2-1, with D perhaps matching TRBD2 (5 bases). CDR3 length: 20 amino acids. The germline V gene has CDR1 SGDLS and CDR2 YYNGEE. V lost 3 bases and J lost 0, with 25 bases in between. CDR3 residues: CASSAAPLRERPRSYNEQFF. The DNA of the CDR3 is TGTGCCAGCAGCGCAGCCCCCCTGAGGGAGCGGCCCCGCTCCTACAATGAGCAGTTCTTC.

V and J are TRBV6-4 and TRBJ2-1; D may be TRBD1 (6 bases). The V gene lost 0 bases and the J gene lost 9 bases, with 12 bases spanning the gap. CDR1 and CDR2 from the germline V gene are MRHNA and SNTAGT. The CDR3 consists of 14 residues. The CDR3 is CASSDSQGLGEQFF. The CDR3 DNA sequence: TGTGCCAGCAGTGACTCGCAGGGGTTGGGTGAGCAGTTCTTC.

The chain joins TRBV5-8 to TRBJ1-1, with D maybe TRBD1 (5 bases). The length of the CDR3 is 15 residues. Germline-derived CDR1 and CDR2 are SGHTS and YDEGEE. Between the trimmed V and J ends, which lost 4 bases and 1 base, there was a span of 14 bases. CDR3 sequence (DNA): TGTGCCAGCAGCCTAGGGGTCAACACGAACACTGAAGCTTTCTTT. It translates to CASSLGVNTNTEAFF. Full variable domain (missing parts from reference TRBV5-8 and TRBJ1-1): EAGVTQSPTHLIKTRGQQATLRCSPISGHTSVYWYQQALGLGLQFLLWYDEGEERNRGNFPPRFSGRQFPNYSSELNVNALELEDSALYLCASSLGVNTNTEAFFGQGTRLTVV.

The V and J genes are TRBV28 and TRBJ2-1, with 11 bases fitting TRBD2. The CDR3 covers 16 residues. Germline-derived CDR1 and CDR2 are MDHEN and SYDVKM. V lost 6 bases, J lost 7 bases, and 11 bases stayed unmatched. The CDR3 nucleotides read TGTGCCAGCAGCTCCCTACTAGCGGGAGAAACTAATGAGCAGTTCTTC. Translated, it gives CASSSLLAGETNEQFF.

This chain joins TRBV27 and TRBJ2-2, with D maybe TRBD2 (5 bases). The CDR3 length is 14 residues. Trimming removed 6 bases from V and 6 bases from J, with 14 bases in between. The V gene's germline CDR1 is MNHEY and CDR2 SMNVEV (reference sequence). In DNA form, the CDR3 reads TGTGCCAGCAGAGGAGCTAGCCGGTCCGGGGAGCTGTTTTTT. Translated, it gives CASRGASRSGELFF.

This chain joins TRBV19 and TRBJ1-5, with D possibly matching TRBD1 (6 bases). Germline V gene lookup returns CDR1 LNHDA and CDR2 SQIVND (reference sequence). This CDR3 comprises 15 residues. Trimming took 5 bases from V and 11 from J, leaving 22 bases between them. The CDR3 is CASSAQGHRGAAQHF. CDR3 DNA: TGTGCCAGTAGTGCTCAGGGACATCGGGGAGCAGCCCAGCATTTT.

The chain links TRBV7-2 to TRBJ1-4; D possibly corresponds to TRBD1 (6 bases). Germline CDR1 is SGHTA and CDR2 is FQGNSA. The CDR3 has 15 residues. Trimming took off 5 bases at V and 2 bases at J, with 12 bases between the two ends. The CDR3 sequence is CASSTYRATNEKLFF. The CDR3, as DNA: TGTGCCAGCAGCACCTACAGGGCGACTAATGAAAAACTGTTTTTT. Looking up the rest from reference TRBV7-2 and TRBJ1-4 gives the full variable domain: GAGVSQSPSNKVTEKGKDVELRCDPISGHTALYWYRQSLGQGLEFLIYFQGNSAPDKSGLPSDRFSAERTGGSVSTLTIQRTQQEDSAVYLCASSTYRATNEKLFFGSGTQLSVL.

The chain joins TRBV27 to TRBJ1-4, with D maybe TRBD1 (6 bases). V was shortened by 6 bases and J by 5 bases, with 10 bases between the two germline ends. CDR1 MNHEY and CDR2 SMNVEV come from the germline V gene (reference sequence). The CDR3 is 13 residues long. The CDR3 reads CASRQGPNEKLFF. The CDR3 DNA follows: TGTGCCAGCAGACAGGGCCCGAATGAAAAACTGTTTTTT. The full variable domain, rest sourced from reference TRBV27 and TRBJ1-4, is EAQVTQNPRYLITVTGKKLTVTCSQNMNHEYMSWYRQDPGLGLRQIYYSMNVEVTDKGDVPEGYKVSRKEKRNFPLILESPSPNQTSLYFCASRQGPNEKLFFGSGTQLSVL.

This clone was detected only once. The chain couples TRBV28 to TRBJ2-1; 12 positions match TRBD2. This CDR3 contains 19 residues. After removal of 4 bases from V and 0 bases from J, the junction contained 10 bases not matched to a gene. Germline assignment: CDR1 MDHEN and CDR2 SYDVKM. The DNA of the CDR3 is TGTGCCAGCAGTTCCCGGACTAGCGGGACACGGAGCTCCTACAATGAGCAGTTCTTC. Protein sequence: CASSSRTSGTRSSYNEQFF.